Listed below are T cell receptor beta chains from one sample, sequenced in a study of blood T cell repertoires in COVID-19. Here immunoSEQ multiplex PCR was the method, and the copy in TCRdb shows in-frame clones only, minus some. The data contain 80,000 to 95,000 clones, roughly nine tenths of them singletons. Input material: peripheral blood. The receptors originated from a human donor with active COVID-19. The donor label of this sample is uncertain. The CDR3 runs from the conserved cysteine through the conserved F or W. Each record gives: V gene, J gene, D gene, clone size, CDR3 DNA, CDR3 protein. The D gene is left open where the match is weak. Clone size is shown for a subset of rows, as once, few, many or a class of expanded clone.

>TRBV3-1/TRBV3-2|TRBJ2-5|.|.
TGTGCCAGCAGCCCCGCGGTCCTGGGTGGTAAAGAGACCCAGTACTTC
CASSPAVLGGKETQYF
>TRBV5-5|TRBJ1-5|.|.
TGTGCCAGCAGCCCGCGGATTAGCAATCAGCCCCAGCATTTT
CASSPRISNQPQHF
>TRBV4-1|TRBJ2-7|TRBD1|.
TGCGCCAGCAGCCACATCCGGACAGGGCGCGAGCAGTACTTC
CASSHIRTGREQYF
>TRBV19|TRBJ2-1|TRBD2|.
TGTGCCAGTAGTCACCGGGGGGGCCACAATGAGCAGTTCTTC
CASSHRGGHNEQFF
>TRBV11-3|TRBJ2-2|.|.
TGTGCCAGCAGCTTCTCAGGGAAATACACCGGGGAGCTGTTTTTT
CASSFSGKYTGELFF
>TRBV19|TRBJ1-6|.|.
TGTGCCAGTAGTGCATCCCTTAACAGTATTCCTAATTCACCCCTCCACTTT
CASSASLNSIPNSPLHF
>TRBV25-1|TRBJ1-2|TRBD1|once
TGTGCCAGCAGTGAAGGAGACAGGGGCTATGGCTACACCTTC
CASSEGDRGYGYTF
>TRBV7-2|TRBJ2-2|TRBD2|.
TGTGCCAGCAGCTTCCGCGGGGGGGCCACCACCGGGGAGCTGTTTTTT
CASSFRGGATTGELFF
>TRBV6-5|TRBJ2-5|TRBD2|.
TGTGCCAGCACCGACCCCGGGAGGGTAGGGGAGACCCAGTACTTC
CASTDPGRVGETQYF
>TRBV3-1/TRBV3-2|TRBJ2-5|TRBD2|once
TGTGCCAGCCTTAAGAGTGAAACTAGCGGGGGCGATCAGGAGACCCAGTACTTC
CASLKSETSGGDQETQYF
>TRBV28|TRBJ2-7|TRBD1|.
TGTGCCAGCAATACTGGACAGGGCAGTAACGAGCAGTACTTC
CASNTGQGSNEQYF
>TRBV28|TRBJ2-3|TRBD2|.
TGTGCCAGCAGTTCCAATTCGGGACTAGCGGGGGGTAGCACAGATACGCAGTATTTT
CASSSNSGLAGGSTDTQYF
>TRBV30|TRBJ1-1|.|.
TGTGCCTGGAAAGACAGAACGGACACTGAAGCTTTCTTT
CAWKDRTDTEAFF
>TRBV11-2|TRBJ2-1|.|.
TGTGCCAGCAGCCCCAGCTACAATGAGCAGTTCTTC
CASSPSYNEQFF
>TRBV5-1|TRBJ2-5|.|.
TGCGCCAGCAGCTTAACAATCCAAGAGACCCAGTACTTC
CASSLTIQETQYF
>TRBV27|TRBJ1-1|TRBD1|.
TGTGCCAGCAGTCCCCGGGACAGGGTTGAAGCTTTCTTT
CASSPRDRVEAFF
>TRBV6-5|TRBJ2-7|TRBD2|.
TGTGCCAGCAGCCCCAGGTGGGGGGGGTCCTACGAGCAGTACTTC
CASSPRWGGSYEQYF
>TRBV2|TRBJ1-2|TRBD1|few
TGTGCCAGCAGCTTTATTACCGGGACAGGGGGCTTTAACTATGGCTACACCTTC
CASSFITGTGGFNYGYTF
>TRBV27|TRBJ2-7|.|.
TGTGCCAGCAGTTTAGTCCAGGGATCCTACGAGCAGTACTTC
CASSLVQGSYEQYF